Below, 17 T cell receptor beta chains from the same sample are listed, as sequenced in a study of a mutant IDH1 vaccine in newly diagnosed glioma. Sequencing used immunoSEQ multiplex PCR; TCRdb keeps in-frame clones, though not all of them. The sample has 75,000 to 95,000 clones, 89% seen once. Time point reported: week 47, end of study. Vaccination comprised doses that each held 300 ug of mutant IDH1 20-mer peptide, plus topical imiquimod. The antigens these receptors bind are not known. Here the sequenced sample was PBMCs, taken from a glioma patient whose treatment included an IDH1 peptide vaccine. The receptors were sampled from a woman aged 50 to 60 with glioma.

This sequence joins TRBV7-9 and TRBJ2-7, with D perhaps matching TRBD1 or TRBD2 (5 bases each). With 4 bases removed from V and 11 bases from J, the gap between germline ends came to 15 bases. This CDR3 has 12 residues. Germline V lookup: CDR1 SEHNR, CDR2 FQNEAQ (reference sequence). As DNA, the CDR3 is TGTGCCAGCAGCTCGAATCGCCGGGACGAGTACTTC. It translates to CASSSNRRDEYF.

J is TRBJ1-3 and V is TRBV4-2; D possibly corresponds to TRBD1 (6 bases). The V gene lost 4 bases and the J gene lost 4 bases, with 14 bases spanning the gap. Germline V gene sequence: CDR1 LGHNA, CDR2 YNFKEQ. CDR3 length: 15 amino acids. The CDR3 region has the DNA TGTGCCAGCAGCCCGAGGGGGGGGGTCGGAAACACCATATATTTT. It yields the protein CASSPRGGVGNTIYF.

The chain has TRBV7-3 and TRBJ2-7; no definite D call. This CDR3 is built from 18 residues. The germline V and J ends were trimmed by 1 base and 9 bases, with 28 bases remaining between them. The germline V gene encodes CDR1 SGHTA and CDR2 FQGTGA. CDR3: CASSLIPCRQARREGQYF. The CDR3 bases are TGTGCCAGCAGCTTAATCCCCTGCCGCCAGGCTCGAAGGGAAGGGCAGTACTTC.

The chain couples TRBV5-4 to TRBJ2-3; no firm D call. CDR1 is SGHNT, CDR2 YYREEE, per germline (reference sequence). The CDR3 length is 15 residues. V was clipped by 4 bases and J by 2 bases, with 14 bases between them. The CDR3 DNA sequence: TGTGCCAGCAGCCCACCTCCGCCCAACACAGATACGCAGTATTTT. Protein: CASSPPPPNTDTQYF.

This chain links TRBV28 with TRBJ2-3, with 14 bases fitting TRBD2. Germline lookup yields CDR1 MDHEN and CDR2 SYDVKM. Trimming cost V 2 bases and J 8 bases; bases outside gene matches: 6. This CDR3 has 16 residues. The CDR3 is CASSLGTSGSMGTQYF. In DNA form, the CDR3 reads TGTGCCAGCAGTTTAGGGACTAGCGGGAGTATGGGTACGCAGTATTTT. The complete variable domain, with remaining parts taken from reference TRBV28 and TRBJ2-3, reads DVKVTQSSRYLVKRTGEKVFLECVQDMDHENMFWYRQDPGLGLRLIYFSYDVKMKEKGDIPEGYSVSREKKERFSLILESASTNQTSMYLCASSLGTSGSMGTQYFGPGTRLTVL.

The chain recombines TRBV5-1 with TRBJ2-4, with 8 bases matching TRBD2. The CDR3 sequence is 22 residues long. V gave up 4 bases and J gave up 2 bases; unmatched junction bases: 26. CDR1 and CDR2 from the germline V gene are SGHRS and YFSETQ. CDR3 sequence: CASSINRRGAGRETPTKNIQYF. CDR3 nucleotides: TGCGCCAGCAGCATCAATCGGCGGGGGGCAGGGCGGGAGACCCCGACCAAAAACATTCAGTACTTC.

This rearrangement joins TRBV25-1 to TRBJ2-6; D ambiguous. Germline V gene data show CDR1 as MGHDK and CDR2 as SYGVNS. The germline V and J ends were trimmed by 3 bases and 0 bases, with 9 bases remaining between them. The CDR3 spans 16 residues. The CDR3, as DNA: TGTGCCAGCAGTGATGGGCGAAACTCTGGGGCCAACGTCCTGACTTTC. This translates into CASSDGRNSGANVLTF.

This chain joins TRBV18 and TRBJ2-2; D gene unclear. Per germline, CDR1 KGHSH and CDR2 LQKENI. The V end lost 6 bases, the J end lost 6 bases, and 5 bases lay between the germline ends. This CDR3 is built from 11 residues. The CDR3 bases are TGTGCCAGCTCGAGGTCCGGGGAGCTGTTTTTT. Its protein is CASSRSGELFF. The full variable domain, completed using reference TRBV18 and TRBJ2-2, is NAGVMQNPRHLVRRRGQEARLRCSPMKGHSHVYWYRQLPEEGLKFMVYLQKENIIDESGMPKERFSAEFPKEGPSILRIQQVVRGDSAAYFCASSRSGELFFGEGSRLTVL.

The CDR3 DNA reads TGTGCCAGCAGTTTAATCCCCGGGCTGCTCAATCAGCCCCAGCATTTT. This encodes CASSLIPGLLNQPQHF. The J gene is TRBJ1-5, the V gene TRBV27; D call uncertain. V was trimmed by 2 bases and J by 3 bases, leaving 14 bases between them. Germline V gene sequence: CDR1 MNHEY, CDR2 SMNVEV (reference sequence). This CDR3 is 16 amino acids long.

The rearrangement uses TRBV27 and TRBJ2-1, with 9 nucleotides matching TRBD1. Trimming at V came to 8 bases and at J to 5 bases, leaving 10 bases not matched to a gene. Per the germline V gene, CDR1 is MNHEY and CDR2 is SMNVEV (reference sequence). The CDR3 consists of 15 residues. The CDR3 DNA is TGTGCCAGCCAGTTTTTAGGACAGGGGAACAATGAGCAGTTCTTC. Translated: CASQFLGQGNNEQFF.

V and J are TRBV6-1 and TRBJ1-1; D call uncertain. V was clipped by 4 bases and J by 0 bases, with 9 bases between them. The CDR3 is made up of 14 amino acids. Germline V gene sequence: CDR1 MNHNS, CDR2 SASEGT. Written as DNA, the CDR3 is TGTGCCAGCAGTGTACGCGGATTGAACACTGAAGCTTTCTTT. As protein: CASSVRGLNTEAFF.

The chain employs TRBV27 and TRBJ2-2; 7 nucleotides agree with TRBD2. Germline V CDR1 and CDR2: MNHEY, SMNVEV (reference sequence). V lost 3 bases and J lost 7; bases outside the gene matches: 2. This CDR3 region has 13 residues. CDR3 sequence: CASSFERGGELFF. The CDR3 DNA reads TGTGCCAGCAGTTTCGAGCGGGGCGGGGAGCTGTTTTTT.

The V and J genes are TRBV5-1 and TRBJ2-6; D may be TRBD2 (7 bases). CDR3 length equals 18 residues. Between the trimmed V and J ends, which lost 1 base and 3 bases, there was a span of 17 bases. CDR1 SGHRS and CDR2 YFSETQ come from the germline V gene. CDR3 amino acids: CASSLSGGLGFGANVLTF. For the CDR3, the DNA is TGCGCCAGCAGCTTGTCGGGGGGCCTGGGGTTTGGGGCCAACGTCCTGACTTTC.

V gene TRBV5-1 combines with J gene TRBJ2-1; 9 bases match TRBD1. This CDR3 region has 17 residues. The V segment lost 0 bases and the J segment 3 bases; nucleotides outside the gene matches: 7. The germline V gene encodes CDR1 SGHRS and CDR2 YFSETQ. The CDR3 region is CASSLGGTGSNYNEQFF. The CDR3 nucleotides read TGCGCCAGCAGCTTGGGGGGGACAGGGTCTAACTACAATGAGCAGTTCTTC.

This clone was detected once. The rearrangement joins TRBV9 to TRBJ2-6; TRBD2 aligns across 12 bases. This CDR3 contains 18 residues. The trim removed 3 bases at V and 3 bases at J, leaving 7 bases unmatched. The V gene's germline CDR1 is SGDLS and CDR2 YYNGEE. The DNA for the CDR3 is TGTGCCAGCAGCGCCCAACTAGCGGGAGGTCTTGGGGCCAACGTCCTGACTTTC. Its protein is CASSAQLAGGLGANVLTF.

This clone was observed a few times. This sequence joins TRBV30 and TRBJ1-4, with D unresolved. Germline CDR1 is GTSNPN and CDR2 is SVGIG (reference sequence). V was shortened by 2 bases and J by 11 bases, with 12 bases between the two germline ends. The CDR3 spans 12 residues. Here the CDR3 DNA reads TGTGCCTGGAGTCCGATTCCCGGGAAACTGTTTTTT. Amino acid sequence: CAWSPIPGKLFF. The full variable domain, rest sourced from reference TRBV30 and TRBJ1-4, is SQTIHQWPATLVQPVGSPLSLECTVEGTSNPNLYWYRQAAGRGLQLLFYSVGIGQISSEVPQNLSASRPQDRQFILSSKKLLLSDSGFYLCAWSPIPGKLFFGSGTQLSVL.

The chain employs TRBV4-1 and TRBJ2-1, with 9 bases aligning to TRBD2. The V gene end was trimmed by 8 bases and the J gene end by 8 bases; junction bases not matched to a gene: 7. Germline loops: CDR1 MGHRA, CDR2 YSYEKL. The CDR3 consists of 13 residues. The CDR3 here is CASRLAGRYEQFF. The CDR3, as DNA: TGCGCCAGCCGGCTAGCGGGACGATATGAGCAGTTCTTC.